This T cell receptor beta chain comes out of a study of liver allograft versus peripheral blood T cells (TCRdb year 2020). As for the study more broadly: T cell receptor repertoires present within transplanted livers were compared with repertoires in the peripheral blood of liver transplant recipients. The paper as a whole reports these results and caveats: According to the report, the T cell receptor repertoires detected in peripheral blood were different from the repertoires found inside liver allografts.

TCRdb lists the instrument as Illumina MiSeq. TCRdb redid the processing of the public reads, applying fastp at Q25 and MiXCR, and retained in-frame beta chains. Each entry merges the rows of one CDR3 protein and shows their most common DNA and genes. This sample is represented by 15,000 to 20,000 distinct CDR3 sequences; under 25% of them were singletons. The top ten hold roughly 13% of the sample. In the germline V gene, CDR1 corresponds to ENHRY and CDR2 to SYGVKD. V and J are trimmed by 4 bases and 8 bases, and the gene matches miss 8 bases of the junction. The CDR3 runs 15 residues from the cysteine to the phenylalanine. The retained sequence is limited to the CDR3, 45 bases, with the frame set at the first base. Concerning this clonotype itself: No cognate antigen has been identified for it. Per-base quality was not reported, and no clone a single base away is much larger than it.

This TCR was recovered from a human patient who had a liver transplant. Some T cells may have been brought in with the graft after a transplant. The chain links TRBV10-3 with TRBJ1-4, with TRBD1 matching 9 junction bases. The CDR3 protein sequence reads: CAISGNRGRNEKLFF. The nucleotides read TGTGCCATCAGTGGGAACAGGGGGCGCAACGAAAAACTGTTTTTT.